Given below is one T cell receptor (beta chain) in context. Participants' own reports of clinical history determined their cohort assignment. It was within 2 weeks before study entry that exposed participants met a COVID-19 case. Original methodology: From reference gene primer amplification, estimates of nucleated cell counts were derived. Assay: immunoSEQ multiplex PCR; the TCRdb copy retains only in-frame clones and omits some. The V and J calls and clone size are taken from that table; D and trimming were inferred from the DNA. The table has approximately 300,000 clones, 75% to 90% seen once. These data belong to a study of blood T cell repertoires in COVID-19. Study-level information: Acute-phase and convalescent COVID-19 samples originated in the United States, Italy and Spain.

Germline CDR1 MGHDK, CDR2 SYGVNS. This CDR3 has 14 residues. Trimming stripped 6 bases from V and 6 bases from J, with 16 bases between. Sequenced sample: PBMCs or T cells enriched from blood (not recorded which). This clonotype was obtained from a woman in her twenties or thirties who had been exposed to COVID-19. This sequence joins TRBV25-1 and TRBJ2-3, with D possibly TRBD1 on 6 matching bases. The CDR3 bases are TGTGCCAGCAGAAAACAGGGAATGGCGGATACGCAGTATTTT. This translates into CASRKQGMADTQYF.